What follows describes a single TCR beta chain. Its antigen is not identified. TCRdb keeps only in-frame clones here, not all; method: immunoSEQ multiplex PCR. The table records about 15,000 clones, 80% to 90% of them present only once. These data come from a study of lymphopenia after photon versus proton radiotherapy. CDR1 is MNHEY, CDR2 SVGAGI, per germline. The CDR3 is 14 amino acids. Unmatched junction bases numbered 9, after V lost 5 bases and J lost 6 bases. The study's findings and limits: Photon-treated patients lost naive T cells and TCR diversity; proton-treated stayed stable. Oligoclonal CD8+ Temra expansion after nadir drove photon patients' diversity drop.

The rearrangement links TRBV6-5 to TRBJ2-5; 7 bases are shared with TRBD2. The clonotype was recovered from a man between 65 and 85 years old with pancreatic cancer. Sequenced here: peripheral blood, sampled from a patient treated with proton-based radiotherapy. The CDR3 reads CASSRTGGMQTQYF. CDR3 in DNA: TGTGCCAGCAGTAGGACGGGAGGAATGCAGACCCAGTACTTC.